This paragraph reports one T cell receptor beta chain. The clone's antigen remains unknown. No much larger clonotype is one base removed from it; base qualities were not supplied. Dicing about 18-55 mg of tumor tissue typically gave a DNA yield of more than 2.5 ug. The study profiled bulk TCR beta-chain repertoires in matched peripheral blood, tumor and adjacent normal breast tissue taken from about 15 patients with early-stage breast cancer. After resection, visually identified tumor tissue was excised and placed in prechilled RNAlater. Tumor tissue (roughly 20-50 mg) was diced and homogenized in RLTplus buffer with beta-mercaptoethanol and antifoaming agent using a TissueLyser II. Genomic DNA was extracted with the Qiagen AllPrep DNA/RNA Mini kit. These data originate in a study of early stage breast cancer tumors (dated by TCRdb to 2017 to 2019). A note on the overall study: Of the 15 or so invasive breast tumors, around twelve were found to be estrogen receptor-positive, progesterone receptor-positive and HER2-negative. Eight of the 12 ER+/PR+/HER2- tumors were invasive ductal carcinomas, while the other four were invasive lobular carcinomas. The average read coverage per sample was around 10-fold. The samples as a whole yielded under 3,500,000 detected templates, corresponding to around 1,100,000 unique clonotypes. What the research found in general, with its limitations: Approximately 2.4-fold higher T cell density and higher clonality were observed in tumors than in adjacent normal breast tissue. Enriched TCRB sequences shared across patients were found to be mostly commonly generated sequences that were unlikely to play an important role in the tumor microenvironment. Analysis by tumor subtype was prevented by the small cohort size. Repertoires from blood and normal breast were more alike than repertoires from blood and tumor, and in 14 of 16 patients, comparing each tissue with blood separated tumor from normal. Chain pairing and functional markers such as CD4, CD8 and FOXP3 were missed by bulk genomic DNA sequencing of unsorted cells.

The CDR3 spans 15 residues, from the cysteine through the phenylalanine. Only the CDR3 part of the read is kept: 45 bases, read in frame from the first base. CDR1 and CDR2 are drawn from the germline V gene (reference sequence): LNHDA, SQIVND. Relative to germline, V is missing 3 bases and J is missing 9 bases, with 10 bases of the junction outside any gene match. Two independent genomic DNA replicates were amplified for each sample, with around 0.5 ug used for blood and around 1.5 ug for tumor or normal breast. TCRB sequencing of genomic DNA was carried out with the ImmunoSeq Intro kit according to the manufacturer's instructions. Multiplex PCR ran around 29 cycles with proprietary primers and spike-in control sequences for absolute quantification. An 87-bp fragment spanning the CDR3 and flanking V and J genes was sequenced with single-end 150-bp reads. Each lane of an Illumina MiSeq running version 3.0 chemistry carried seven multiplexed samples, with two replicates apiece. Per the source publication's procedure: Raw data were processed by the vendor's proprietary pipeline, with both replicates merged into one result per sample. Clonotypes were defined as productive rearrangements sharing the V-gene family, CDR3 amino acid sequence and J-gene segment. Clonality was calculated as 1 minus the normalized Shannon entropy (Pielou evenness) of TCRB abundances. T cell density was estimated by dividing total templates by the number of input cells inferred from the DNA input amount. Recon with default parameters was used to estimate total repertoire diversity and clonality. Tumor-enriched clonotypes were defined as having over 0.1% abundance in tumor and at least 32-fold higher abundance than in normal breast. TCRdb took over this immuneACCESS table, retaining in-frame rearrangements with V and J assigned. Such tables are incomplete; in checked studies, under half of the missing clones stem from an unresolved V gene, and the remainder is unexplained. V, J and clone size were drawn from that table, and D and trimming were deduced from the DNA. The sample table records some 11,000 clones; under 85% of these occur just once. Over 11% of the sample is taken by the ten largest.

The source material was breast tumor tissue. The receptor was derived from a person aged 65 to 85 with breast cancer. This receptor chain uses TRBV19 and TRBJ2-1; 8 middle bases align to TRBD1. The CDR3 protein sequence reads: CASSILGTGRVEQFF. The sequence in DNA is TGTGCCAGTAGTATCTTAGGGACAGGCCGCGTTGAGCAGTTCTTC. When the CDR3 is completed using the reference TRBV19 and TRBJ2-1 genes on either side, the full variable domain is DGGITQSPKYLFRKEGQNVTLSCEQNLNHDAMYWYRQDPGQGLRLIYYSQIVNDFQKGDIAEGYSVSREKKESFPLTVTSAQKNPTAFYLCASSILGTGRVEQFFGPGTRLTVL.